These 20 T cell receptor beta chains share one sample of origin, sequenced in a study of blood T cell repertoires in COVID-19. TCRdb's copy holds only in-frame clones and misses some; the assay was immunoSEQ multiplex PCR. The sample records 130,000 to 150,000 clones, around 82% being singletons. The source material was peripheral blood. The receptors originated from a human donor with acute or convalescent COVID-19. The donor label of this sample is uncertain.

CDR3 in DNA: TGTGCCAGCTCACCACCGTCCACTTCACAGGCCTATAGCAATCAGCCCCAGCATTTT. It translates to CASSPPSTSQAYSNQPQHF. The chain is built from TRBV18 and TRBJ1-5; perhaps TRBD1 as D (5 bases). Trimming shortened V by 0 bases and J by 0 bases, and 18 bases separated the two germline ends. This CDR3 contains 19 residues. Germline V gene sequence: CDR1 KGHSH, CDR2 LQKENI.

The chain couples TRBV4-1 to TRBJ2-5; 7 positions agree with TRBD1. There are 16 residues in the CDR3. Germline V gene lookup returns CDR1 MGHRA and CDR2 YSYEKL. V trimming: 5 bases; J trimming: 2 bases; junction bases outside the gene matches: 11. The CDR3 sequence is CASSRQGSGNQETQYF. The DNA of the CDR3 is TGCGCCAGCAGCAGACAGGGTTCCGGTAATCAAGAGACCCAGTACTTC.

The V and J genes are TRBV5-6 and TRBJ1-2, with D uncertain. Germline lookup yields CDR1 SGHDT and CDR2 YYEEEE. V lost 0 bases and J lost 4, with 10 bases in between. This CDR3 comprises 14 residues. Here the CDR3 DNA reads TGTGCCAGCAGCTTGGATCTACAGAGCTATGGCTACACCTTC. It specifies CASSLDLQSYGYTF.

The chain has TRBV7-3 and TRBJ1-1; tentative D call: TRBD1 (5 bases). The germline gives CDR1 SGHTA, CDR2 FQGTGA. Trimming stripped 5 bases from V and 5 bases from J, with 18 bases between. CDR3 size: 15 residues. CDR3 sequence reads: CASSTAGGAHTEAFF. The CDR3 DNA follows: TGTGCCAGCAGCACGGCAGGAGGGGCGCATACTGAAGCTTTCTTT.

The chain carries TRBV12-3 or TRBV12-4 and TRBJ1-2; 7 positions match TRBD1. With V trimmed by 8 bases and J by 8 bases, 8 bases remained unmatched. The CDR3 is 12 residues long. CDR3 DNA sequence: TGTGCCAGCGCGACAGGGTTTCAGGGCTACACCTTC. The encoded protein is CASATGFQGYTF.

About this clone itself: This sample includes further DNA sequences coding for the same CDR3. The chain links TRBV24-1 to TRBJ1-5, with 9 bases fitting TRBD1. Per germline, CDR1 KGHDR and CDR2 SFDVKD. The V gene end was trimmed by 9 bases and the J gene end by 4 bases; junction bases not matched to a gene: 6. This CDR3 region has 14 residues. CDR3: CATRTGTGNQPQHF. CDR3 sequence (DNA): TGTGCCACCCGAACCGGGACAGGGAATCAGCCCCAGCATTTT.

The chain couples TRBV5-1 to TRBJ1-3, with a weak D call TRBD1 (5 bases). Trimming stripped 0 bases from V and 4 bases from J, with 11 bases between. Looked up from germline, CDR1 is SGHRS and CDR2 is YFSETQ. CDR3 length equals 15 residues. The CDR3 sequence is CASSLVQGSGNTIYF. The CDR3 DNA sequence: TGCGCCAGCAGCTTGGTGCAGGGATCGGGAAACACCATATATTTT. Filled out from reference TRBV5-1 and TRBJ1-3, the complete variable domain reads KAGVTQTPRYLIKTRGQQVTLSCSPISGHRSVSWYQQTPGQGLQFLFEYFSETQRNKGNFPGRFSGRQFSNSRSEMNVSTLELGDSALYLCASSLVQGSGNTIYFGEGSWLTVV.

This clone was observed once. The V call is TRBV19, the J call TRBJ2-2; 13 bases line up with TRBD2. CDR1 is LNHDA and CDR2 is SQIVND in the germline V gene (reference sequence). This CDR3 spans 18 amino acids. V trimming: 6 bases; J trimming: 1 base; junction bases outside the gene matches: 8. The CDR3 is CASSLAGLAGLNTGELFF. The CDR3, as DNA: TGTGCCAGTAGCCTCGCGGGACTAGCGGGACTGAACACCGGGGAGCTGTTTTTT.

The chain employs TRBV30 and TRBJ1-3, with D possibly TRBD1 on 5 matching bases. V lost 0 bases and J lost 4, with 13 bases in between. Germline-derived CDR1 and CDR2 are GTSNPN and SVGIG (reference sequence). The CDR3 consists of 15 residues. The CDR3 loop reads CAWSVGGGIGNTIYF. CDR3 DNA sequence: TGTGCCTGGAGTGTCGGGGGAGGGATAGGAAACACCATATATTTT.

This chain links TRBV3-1 (or the pseudogene TRBV3-2) with TRBJ2-6; a possible D gene is TRBD1 (6 bases). Germline CDR1 is LGHDT and CDR2 is YNNKEL (reference sequence). This CDR3 has 16 residues. V gave up 4 bases and J gave up 0 bases, with 10 bases separating them. The CDR3 protein is CASSRGQLSGANVLTF. The CDR3 nucleotides read TGTGCCAGCAGCCGAGGACAGCTCTCTGGGGCCAACGTCCTGACTTTC.

The CDR3 is CASSELGQGDFYGYTF. The CDR3 region has the DNA TGTGCCAGCAGTGAACTGGGACAGGGGGACTTCTATGGCTACACCTTC. This chain joins TRBV6-1 and TRBJ1-2; 11 bases align to TRBD1. The V and J ends lost 2 bases and 4 bases, in that order; junction bases with no gene match: 6. Germline CDR1 reads MNHNS; CDR2 reads SASEGT. This CDR3 spans 16 amino acids.

This chain links TRBV5-1 with TRBJ2-2, with D unclear. The CDR3 has 14 residues. V dropped 3 bases and J dropped 4 bases, with 10 bases sitting between them. Germline loops: CDR1 SGHRS, CDR2 YFSETQ. The CDR3, as DNA: TGCGCCAGCAGCTCAATACAGAGCACCGGGGAGCTGTTTTTT. It yields the protein CASSSIQSTGELFF.

The V gene is TRBV2, the J gene TRBJ2-5, with D possibly matching TRBD2 (6 bases). V shed 3 bases and J shed 4 bases, with 6 bases lying between them. The germline V gene has CDR1 SNHLY and CDR2 FYNNEI. The CDR3 consists of 12 residues. The CDR3 protein is CASSEGGETQYF. For the CDR3, the DNA is TGTGCCAGCAGTGAGGGGGGAGAGACCCAGTACTTC.

This clone was seen once. The genes are TRBV14 and TRBJ2-3, with 7 bases matching TRBD1. Germline CDR1 is SGHDN and CDR2 is FVKESK. The CDR3 totals 15 residues. V trimming: 4 bases; J trimming: 3 bases; junction bases outside the gene matches: 7. CDR3 protein: CASSPRDSTTDTQYF. For the CDR3, the DNA is TGTGCCAGCAGCCCACGGGACAGCACAACAGATACGCAGTATTTT.

This chain's CDR3 is CAQDRDYGYTF. The CDR3 DNA reads as TGTGCCCAGGACAGGGACTATGGCTACACCTTC. The chain carries TRBV30 and TRBJ1-2, with 8 bases that match TRBD1. CDR1 and CDR2 from the germline V gene are GTSNPN and SVGIG (reference sequence). The ends lost 8 bases at V and 3 bases at J; junction bases unmatched: 2. The CDR3 is made up of 11 amino acids.

This chain joins TRBV5-6 and TRBJ1-2; the D gene is possibly TRBD1 (6 bases). Germline V CDR1 and CDR2: SGHDT, YYEEEE. Trimming left V 4 bases short and J 4 bases short, with 14 bases between. The CDR3 contains 14 residues. Here the CDR3 DNA reads TGTGCCAGCAGCGGGAAGGACAGAGGCTATGGCTACACCTTC. Translating gives CASSGKDRGYGYTF.

The rearrangement links TRBV5-6 to TRBJ1-4; 7 bases agree with TRBD1. This CDR3 contains 14 residues. Germline assignment: CDR1 SGHDT and CDR2 YYEEEE. The trim removed 5 bases at V and 3 bases at J, leaving 4 bases unmatched. DNA for the CDR3: TGTGCCAGCAGGGGGACAGCCGCTAATGAAAAACTGTTTTTT. Translation: CASRGTAANEKLFF.

The rearrangement uses TRBV5-8 and TRBJ1-5; D remains unclear. The germline V and J ends were trimmed by 4 bases and 3 bases, with 5 bases remaining between them. The CDR3 is 12 residues long. CDR1 and CDR2 (germline): SGHTS, YDEGEE. The CDR3 coding sequence is TGTGCCAGCAGCCCGTTCAATCAGCCCCAGCATTTT. It codes for CASSPFNQPQHF.

The rearrangement joins TRBV10-3 to TRBJ1-2; D perhaps matches TRBD1 (6 bases). Trimming stripped 5 bases from V and 0 bases from J, with 16 bases between. Germline V gene data show CDR1 as ENHRY and CDR2 as SYGVKD. The CDR3 spans 16 residues. This chain's CDR3 is CAISRGGGLTNYGYTF. DNA of the CDR3: TGTGCCATCAGTCGAGGGGGGGGACTAACTAACTATGGCTACACCTTC.

Only one count was recorded for this clone. This CDR3 reads CASRLDRGTGELFF. In DNA form, the CDR3 reads TGTGCCAGCAGGCTGGACAGGGGAACCGGGGAGCTGTTTTTT. The chain has TRBV6-5 and TRBJ2-2, with TRBD1 identical over 9 bases. The CDR3 loop spans 14 amino acids. V was clipped by 6 bases and J by 5 bases; unmatched bases: 4. The germline V gene has CDR1 MNHEY and CDR2 SVGAGI.